This TCR beta chain was identified in a study of preoperative IRX-2 immunotherapy in early breast cancer. Germline V lookup: CDR1 SGHTA, CDR2 FQGNSA. Trimming at V came to 8 bases and at J to 5 bases, leaving 2 bases not matched to a gene. The CDR3 runs to 13 residues. The sample's treatment: preoperative locoregional IRX-2 cytokine immunotherapy. This phase Ib study tested locoregional IRX-2 cytokine immunotherapy given before surgery. Libraries were prepared by immunoSEQ multiplex PCR; TCRdb keeps only in-frame clonotypes and omits some of them. The sample gives fewer than 70,000 clones, approximately 94% of which show up once; roughly 1.7% is in the top ten.

This clonotype originated in a human donor with breast cancer. The chain carries TRBV7-2 and TRBJ1-5; 11 nucleotides match TRBD1. Specimen collection occurred from a patient treated with IRX-2 immunotherapy. The CDR3 bases are TGTGCCAGCGGGGGACAGGGGGATCAGCCCCAGCATTTT. This translates into CASGGQGDQPQHF.